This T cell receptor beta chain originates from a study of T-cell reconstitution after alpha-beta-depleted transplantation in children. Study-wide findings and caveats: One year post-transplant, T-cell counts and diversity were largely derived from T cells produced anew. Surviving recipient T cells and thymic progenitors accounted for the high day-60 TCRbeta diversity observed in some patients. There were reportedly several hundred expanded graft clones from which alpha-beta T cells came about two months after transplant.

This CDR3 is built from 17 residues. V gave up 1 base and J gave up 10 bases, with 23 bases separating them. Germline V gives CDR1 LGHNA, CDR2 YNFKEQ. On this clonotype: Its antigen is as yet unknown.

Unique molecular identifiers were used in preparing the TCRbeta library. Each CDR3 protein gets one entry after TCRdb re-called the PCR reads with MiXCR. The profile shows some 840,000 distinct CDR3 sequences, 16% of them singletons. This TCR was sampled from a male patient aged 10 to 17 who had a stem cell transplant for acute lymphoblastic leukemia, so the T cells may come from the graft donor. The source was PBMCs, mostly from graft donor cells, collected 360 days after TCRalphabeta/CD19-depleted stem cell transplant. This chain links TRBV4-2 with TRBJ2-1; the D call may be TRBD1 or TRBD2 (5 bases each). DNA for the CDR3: TGTGCCAGCAGCCAAGTAATGGGGGATGGGGCCAGGTCGGAGCAGTTCTTC. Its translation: CASSQVMGDGARSEQFF.